Below, 22 T cell receptor beta chains from the same sample are listed, as sequenced in a study of cytomegalovirus exposure and HLA in healthy donors (dated by TCRdb to 2017 to 2019). Library generation was performed with the immunoSEQ multiplex PCR assay. A mixture of 60 forward primers for TCR Vbeta segments and 13 reverse primers for TCR Jbeta segments was used in the multiplex PCR. Imported from immuneACCESS, the table was reduced by TCRdb to in-frame sequences with V and J called. These copies leave out some clones; in studies compared against another copy, an unresolved V gene accounts for under half, and the cause of the remainder is not known. The sample table shows roughly 180,000 clones, and about four fifths are seen once. Clones ranked in the top ten supply around 2.6% of the sample. The sequencing sample was made of PBMCs. The receptors were gathered from a female donor in good health and CMV-seronegative.

V usage is TRBV27 and J usage is TRBJ2-3; tentatively, D is TRBD2 (6 bases). Trimming shortened V by 1 base and J by 2 bases, and 13 bases separated the two germline ends. CDR3 length: 16 residues. Germline V gene sequence: CDR1 MNHEY, CDR2 SMNVEV (reference sequence). CDR3 region: CASSLYSSDPTDTQYF. CDR3 coding DNA: TGTGCCAGCAGTTTATATTCTAGCGACCCCACAGATACGCAGTATTTT.

J is TRBJ1-1 and V is TRBV28; 7 bases are shared with TRBD1. This CDR3 has 14 residues. Trimming removed 9 bases from V and 0 bases from J; junction bases left unmatched: 7. In germline, CDR1 is MDHEN, CDR2 SYDVKM. CDR3 DNA: TGTGCCAGTTGGACAGGTGCGATGAACACTGAAGCTTTCTTT. The encoded protein is CASWTGAMNTEAFF.

The DNA for the CDR3 is TGTGCCAGCGGGGCTTCCTACGAGCAGTACTTC. Residues: CASGASYEQYF. The genes are TRBV5-5 and TRBJ2-7, with D possibly matching TRBD1 (5 bases). CDR1 is SGHKS, CDR2 YYEKEE, per germline (reference sequence). This CDR3 spans 11 amino acids. V was pared by 7 bases and J by 1 base, with 6 bases between.

Comment on this clone: Additional DNA sequences in this sample encode the identical CDR3. This chain joins TRBV7-2 and TRBJ1-2; 9 bases agree with TRBD1. Trimming took 1 base from V and 6 from J; bases not matched to a gene: 9. Germline loops: CDR1 SGHTA, CDR2 FQGNSA. The CDR3 covers 16 residues. The CDR3: CASSLVWGQGLNGYTF. As DNA, the CDR3 is TGTGCCAGCAGCTTAGTTTGGGGACAGGGTCTTAATGGCTACACCTTC.

This chain connects TRBV13 to TRBJ1-4; no definite D call. Trimming stripped 0 bases from V and 7 bases from J, with 9 bases between. The germline V gene has CDR1 PRHDT and CDR2 FYEKMQ (reference sequence). The CDR3 is 14 amino acids. The CDR3 DNA sequence: TGTGCCAGCAGCTTAGGCGCCCCAGGTGAAAAACTGTTTTTT. Residues: CASSLGAPGEKLFF.

The chain employs TRBV7-6 and TRBJ2-7; 7 positions match TRBD1. V was pared by 6 bases and J by 2 bases, with 7 bases of the junction left unmatched. The germline gives CDR1 SGHVS, CDR2 FNYEAQ. The CDR3 totals 14 residues. The CDR3 reads CASSEKGGPYEQYF. CDR3 DNA: TGTGCCAGCAGTGAAAAAGGGGGCCCCTACGAGCAGTACTTC. The full variable domain, completed using reference TRBV7-6 and TRBJ2-7, is GAGVSQSPRYKVTKRGQDVALRCDPISGHVSLYWYRQALGQGPEFLTYFNYEAQQDKSGLPNDRFSAERPEGSISTLTIQRTEQRDSAMYRCASSEKGGPYEQYFGPGTRLTVT.

This clone was seen a few times. This chain uses TRBV19 with TRBJ2-5; TRBD1 agrees at 9 bases. Germline CDR1 is LNHDA and CDR2 is SQIVND (reference sequence). CDR3 size: 15 residues. V shed 5 bases and J 4 bases; nucleotides not matched to a gene: 8. The CDR3 region has the DNA TGTGCCAGTAGTCCCTGGACAGGGGATTTAGAGACCCAGTACTTC. The encoded protein is CASSPWTGDLETQYF.

The V and J genes are TRBV11-2 and TRBJ2-2; 8 bases align to TRBD1. V shed 4 bases and J 8 bases; nucleotides not matched to a gene: 6. Looked up from germline, CDR1 is SGHAT and CDR2 is FQNNGV. CDR3 size: 14 residues. The CDR3 DNA follows: TGTGCCAGCAGCTCGGGACAGGTTTGGGGGGAGCTGTTTTTT. It specifies CASSSGQVWGELFF.

The V and J genes are TRBV27 and TRBJ2-1; 10 bases are shared with TRBD1. V shed 3 bases, J shed 2 bases, and the junction held 1 base outside the gene matches. The germline gives CDR1 MNHEY, CDR2 SMNVEV (reference sequence). This CDR3 has 15 amino acids. The CDR3 region is CASSFGTGAYNEQFF. CDR3 nucleotides: TGTGCCAGCAGTTTTGGGACAGGGGCCTACAATGAGCAGTTCTTC.

The genes are TRBV19 and TRBJ1-2, with 9 positions matching TRBD1. Germline assignment: CDR1 LNHDA and CDR2 SQIVND (reference sequence). The CDR3 spans 15 residues. J lost 6 bases, V lost 0 bases, and 5 bases had no gene match. CDR3 protein: CASSIDWWTGDGYTF. Written as DNA, the CDR3 is TGTGCCAGTAGTATAGATTGGTGGACAGGGGATGGCTACACCTTC. The complete variable domain, with remaining parts taken from reference TRBV19 and TRBJ1-2, reads DGGITQSPKYLFRKEGQNVTLSCEQNLNHDAMYWYRQDPGQGLRLIYYSQIVNDFQKGDIAEGYSVSREKKESFPLTVTSAQKNPTAFYLCASSIDWWTGDGYTFGSGTRLTVV.

This clone was counted once. This rearrangement joins TRBV7-9 to TRBJ1-2; a possible D gene is TRBD1 (6 bases). V was pared by 2 bases and J by 2 bases, with 12 bases between. The CDR3 loop spans 15 amino acids. Germline lookup yields CDR1 SEHNR and CDR2 FQNEAQ (reference sequence). The chain's CDR3 is CASSLLEDRNYGYTF. CDR3 bases: TGTGCCAGCAGCTTATTAGAAGACAGGAACTATGGCTACACCTTC.

The V gene is TRBV19, the J gene TRBJ2-3; D unresolved. The CDR3 extends over 13 amino acids. Germline lookup yields CDR1 LNHDA and CDR2 SQIVND (reference sequence). V shed 3 bases and J shed 2 bases, with 6 bases lying between them. In DNA, the CDR3 is TGTGCCAGTAGTATGACAACCACAGATACGCAGTATTTT. It specifies CASSMTTTDTQYF.

This clone is a singleton in its sample. At one end the junction does not follow the germline gene, possibly because of a read error. Other nucleotide sequences from this sample produce the same CDR3. The V and J genes are TRBV6-1 and TRBJ2-7, with a tentative D call TRBD1 (5 bases). There are 15 residues in the CDR3. The V gene's germline CDR1 is MNHNS and CDR2 SASEGT. DNA of the CDR3: TGCGCCAGCAGTGAAAAAGCAGCTAGGGGTTACGAGCAGTACTTC. Translated: CASSEKAARGYEQYF.

This rearrangement joins TRBV4-1 to TRBJ2-5; TRBD2 matches at 7 bases. This CDR3 region has 16 residues. The J segment lost 2 bases and the V segment lost 1 base, leaving 7 bases of the junction unmatched. The V gene's germline CDR1 is MGHRA and CDR2 YSYEKL. For the CDR3, the DNA is TGCGCCAGCAGCCAAGTTTGGCTTAGCGGGCAAGAGACCCAGTACTTC. This codes for CASSQVWLSGQETQYF.

The genes are TRBV5-1 and TRBJ2-3; D is unclear. The V gene lost 0 bases and the J gene lost 5 bases, with 4 bases spanning the gap. Germline V gene data show CDR1 as SGHRS and CDR2 as YFSETQ. This CDR3 comprises 12 residues. The CDR3 DNA is TGCGCCAGCAGCTTGGCAGGAGATACGCAGTATTTT. Its protein product is CASSLAGDTQYF.

The chain employs TRBV18 and TRBJ1-1, with a possible D match to TRBD1 (6 bases). Germline CDR1 KGHSH, CDR2 LQKENI. This CDR3 spans 17 amino acids. The ends were cut back, 2 bases at V and 2 bases at J, with 18 bases in the middle. DNA for the CDR3: TGTGCCAGCTCACCATGGGGAACAGGGCTCGGAAACACTGAAGCTTTCTTT. Translation gives CASSPWGTGLGNTEAFF.

The rearrangement joins TRBV6-6 to TRBJ1-6; D is unclear. V lost 2 bases and J lost 3, with 5 bases in between. The germline CDR1 and CDR2 sequences are MNHNY and SVGAGI (reference sequence). CDR3 length equals 14 residues. The CDR3 coding sequence is TGTGCCAGCAGTTACATGTACTATAATTCACCCCTCCACTTT. It encodes CASSYMYYNSPLHF.

The gene calls are TRBV4-2 and TRBJ2-2; 7 bases line up with TRBD2. This CDR3 is 15 amino acids long. V lost 1 base, J lost 8 bases, and 7 bases stayed unmatched. CDR1 and CDR2 from the germline V gene are LGHNA and YNFKEQ. CDR3 coding DNA: TGTGCCAGCAGCCAAGGCCTCGGGGGGACGGGGGAGCTGTTTTTT. Translating it yields CASSQGLGGTGELFF.

The J gene is TRBJ1-5, the V gene TRBV18; a weak D match, TRBD1 (6 bases). There are 19 residues in the CDR3. With 6 bases removed from V and 0 bases from J, the gap between germline ends came to 24 bases. The V gene's germline CDR1 is KGHSH and CDR2 LQKENI. The CDR3 nucleotides are TGTGCCAGCTCTCCAGGGACACAGCGCGGCTCTTATAGCAATCAGCCCCAGCATTTT. Its protein is CASSPGTQRGSYSNQPQHF.

This clone has just a few counts. This chain connects TRBV29-1 to TRBJ2-1; 7 nucleotides agree with TRBD1. The CDR3 is 14 amino acids. V shed 7 bases and J 7 bases; nucleotides not matched to a gene: 13. Germline-derived CDR1 and CDR2 are SQVTM and ANQGSEA. For the CDR3, the DNA is TGCAGCGCTCGTGCAGGGGGTTTGTGGAATGAGCAGTTCTTC. This gives the protein CSARAGGLWNEQFF.

The chain carries TRBV9 and TRBJ1-3, with D unresolved. The germline gives CDR1 SGDLS, CDR2 YYNGEE. V lost 7 bases, J lost 0 bases, and 14 bases lay in between. The CDR3 totals 15 residues. CDR3 in amino acids: CASGDMIGSGNTIYF. CDR3 nucleotide sequence: TGTGCCAGCGGAGATATGATCGGCTCTGGAAACACCATATATTTT.

The chain couples TRBV4-1 to TRBJ1-4, with TRBD1 identical over 7 bases. J was trimmed by 7 bases and V by 2 bases; bases with no gene match: 7. This CDR3 is 15 amino acids long. Per germline, CDR1 MGHRA and CDR2 YSYEKL. The CDR3 sequence is CASSQRQGASEKLFF. DNA of the CDR3: TGCGCCAGCAGCCAACGACAGGGAGCGAGTGAAAAACTGTTTTTT.